This T cell receptor beta chain was identified during a study of T cell therapy after organ transplantation. Study overall: A median of 1.92 x 10^8 CMV-specific T cells was infused in 2 to 6 doses. Long-term post-therapy samples: blood collected 20 to 29 weeks after completing therapy. Study-level points and caveats: Endogenous clonotypes not in therapy products appeared after therapy alongside transferred ones.

The germline V gene encodes CDR1 SGHRS and CDR2 YFSETQ. The CDR3 extends over 13 amino acids. Time point of the sample: 20-29 weeks after completion of therapy. Produced via immunoSEQ multiplex PCR; TCRdb's table is partial and in-frame only. The sample holds 15,000 to 20,000 clones, less than 90% seen once. Remarks on this clone: The antigen is not known. The junction departs from germline at one end; a sequencing error may be responsible.

The TCR was taken from a human patient who had received a solid organ transplant and had CMV disease. Some T cells may originate from the graft donor. This sample comprised CD8+ T cells from blood, obtained after autologous CMV-specific T cell therapy. V and J are TRBV5-1 and TRBJ1-5; D is undetermined. This CDR3 is CASSLQGSQPQHF. The CDR3 coding sequence is TGTGCCAGCAGCTTGCAAGGTTCTCAGCCCCAGCATTTT.